These 16 T cell receptor beta chains were sequenced from one sample in a study of blood T cells in healthy people across ages. Sample-barcoded 5' priming and a J-beta primer mix drove a second PCR of roughly 7 to 11 cycles. TCRdb analysed the 5' RACE reads with MiXCR anew, one entry per CDR3 protein. The sample has approximately 810,000 distinct CDR3 sequences; roughly 40% are singletons. Input material: blood. The receptors come from a man in his late teens or twenties in good health.

This clonotype was recorded a few times. The chain has TRBV11-2 and TRBJ2-3; 7 bases line up with TRBD1. The CDR3 spans 17 residues. Germline CDR1 and CDR2: SGHAT and FQNNGV. V gave up 5 bases and J gave up 3 bases; unmatched junction bases: 14. In nucleotides, the CDR3 is TGTGCCAGCAGCCTCCATCCGATGGACAGGCGAACAGATACGCAGTATTTT. Amino acid sequence: CASSLHPMDRRTDTQYF. The full variable domain, completed using reference TRBV11-2 and TRBJ2-3, is EAGVAQSPRYKIIEKRQSVAFWCNPISGHATLYWYQQILGQGPKLLIQFQNNGVVDDSQLPKDRFSAERLKGVDSTLKIQPAKLEDSAVYLCASSLHPMDRRTDTQYFGPGTRLTVL.

V usage is TRBV10-2 and J usage is TRBJ1-1; D remains unclear. CDR1 WSHSY and CDR2 SAAADI come from the germline V gene. The CDR3 covers 14 residues. V was shortened by 4 bases and J by 1 base, with 10 bases between the two germline ends. In DNA, the CDR3 is TGCGCCAGCAGTGCTACCAGACGGAACACTGAAGCTTTCTTT. It is translated as CASSATRRNTEAFF.

This clonotype was detected only a few times. The chain carries TRBV27 and TRBJ2-5; tentative D call: TRBD2 (7 bases). Between the trimmed V and J ends, which lost 5 bases and 9 bases, there was a span of 13 bases. This CDR3 is 12 amino acids long. The germline CDR1 and CDR2 sequences are MNHEY and SMNVEV (reference sequence). The CDR3 bases are TGTGCCAGCAGTCGGCAAGGGGGGGCCCAGTACTTC. Protein sequence: CASSRQGGAQYF.

In its sample, this clonotype was seen many times. This rearrangement joins TRBV12-3 or TRBV12-4 to TRBJ1-2, with a weak D call TRBD1 (5 bases). The CDR3 length is 13 residues. V was pared by 5 bases and J by 8 bases, with 15 bases between. CDR3 amino acids: CASSPLGPGGYTF. In DNA, the CDR3 is TGTGCCAGCAGTCCCTTGGGCCCAGGGGGCTACACCTTC.

The rearrangement links TRBV4-3 to TRBJ2-1, with D possibly matching TRBD2 (5 bases). The J call could be wrong; TRBJ2-7 is a better fit for the DNA end. Germline CDR1 reads LGHNA; CDR2 reads YSLEER. CDR3 length equals 16 residues. The CDR3 is CASSQLAESSYNEQYF. The CDR3 DNA is TGCGCCAGCAGCCAGCTAGCAGAGAGCTCCTACAATGAGCAGTACTTC.

This clonotype was recorded many times. The chain uses TRBV25-1 and TRBJ1-5; D may be TRBD1 (5 bases). Trimming stripped 7 bases from V and 3 bases from J, with 13 bases between. Per germline, CDR1 MGHDK and CDR2 SYGVNS. This CDR3 region has 14 residues. CDR3 bases: TGTGCCAGCATCGCGGGGCATAACAATCAGCCCCAGCATTTT. Translated: CASIAGHNNQPQHF.

This clonotype was seen repeatedly, ten times or more. This rearrangement joins TRBV13 to TRBJ2-7; TRBD1 aligns across 8 bases. The CDR3 runs to 16 residues. V was pared by 0 bases and J by 2 bases, with 6 bases of the junction left unmatched. Germline values: CDR1 PRHDT, CDR2 FYEKMQ (reference sequence). The CDR3 sequence is CASSLGPGQETYEQYF. The CDR3 coding sequence is TGTGCCAGCAGCTTAGGCCCGGGACAGGAGACCTACGAGCAGTACTTC.

The gene calls are TRBV12-3 or TRBV12-4 and TRBJ2-1, with 11 nucleotides matching TRBD2. This CDR3 comprises 15 residues. Losses at the gene ends were 2 bases for V and 9 bases for J; bases not matched to a gene: 6. The DNA for the CDR3 is TGTGCCAGCAGTTTAATTAGCGGGGGGGCCGTTGAGCAGTTCTTC. Encoded protein: CASSLISGGAVEQFF.

This rearrangement joins TRBV7-2 to TRBJ1-5; the D is unclear. The CDR3 length is 14 residues. Germline CDR1 is SGHTA and CDR2 is FQGNSA. Trimming cost V 5 bases and J 0 bases, with 8 bases left between them. This chain's CDR3 is CASSPPGSNQPQHF. The CDR3 nucleotides are TGTGCCAGCAGCCCCCCGGGTAGCAATCAGCCCCAGCATTTT.

This clonotype was counted at least ten times. The chain uses TRBV11-1 and TRBJ2-3; D gene unclear. There are 15 residues in the CDR3. V lost 4 bases and J lost 6, with 17 bases in between. The germline CDR1 and CDR2 sequences are SGHAT and FQDESV (reference sequence). CDR3 sequence reads: CASSSPLGPLDTQYF. The DNA of the CDR3 is TGTGCCAGCAGCTCCCCCCTAGGACCTTTGGATACGCAGTATTTT.

The chain employs TRBV4-3 and TRBJ2-3; the match to TRBD2 covers 7 bases. After removal of 1 base from V and 2 bases from J, the junction contained 6 bases not matched to a gene. The CDR3 covers 16 residues. Germline CDR1 reads LGHNA; CDR2 reads YSLEER. CDR3 in amino acids: CASSQAGGGDTDTQYF. The CDR3 DNA is TGCGCCAGCAGCCAAGCGGGTGGGGGGGACACAGATACGCAGTATTTT.

The chain uses TRBV7-7 and TRBJ2-6; TRBD2 might be the D (6 bases). V dropped 10 bases and J dropped 0 bases, with 13 bases sitting between them. CDR1 is SSHAT and CDR2 is FNYEAQ in the germline V gene (reference sequence). The CDR3 loop spans 15 amino acids. CDR3 sequence: CAIPDGSSGANVLTF. The CDR3 nucleotides read TGTGCCATCCCGGACGGGAGCTCTGGGGCCAACGTCCTGACTTTC.

This clonotype turned up a few times. The rearrangement uses TRBV11-2 and TRBJ2-7, with D possibly called TRBD1 or TRBD2 (6 bases each). The CDR3 extends over 17 amino acids. The V gene lost 7 bases and the J gene lost 3 bases, with 25 bases spanning the gap. The V gene's germline CDR1 is SGHAT and CDR2 FQNNGV. The CDR3 here is CASTSLNGGRGDYEQYF. The CDR3 nucleotides read TGTGCCAGCACAAGCTTAAACGGGGGCAGGGGCGACTACGAGCAGTACTTC.

V and J are TRBV5-5 and TRBJ2-5; 8 bases are shared with TRBD1. The J call may be faulty, since TRBJ2-7 better matches the DNA end. The CDR3 is 16 residues long. Germline CDR1 and CDR2: SGHKS and YYEKEE (reference sequence). The CDR3 bases are TGTGCCAGCAGCTTCGGACGAGGGCAGGGGGCCCGCGAGCAGTACTTC. This codes for CASSFGRGQGAREQYF.

The genes are TRBV29-1 and TRBJ1-4; D ambiguous. V lost 6 bases and J 6 bases, leaving 11 bases between the germline ends. Germline CDR1 is SQVTM and CDR2 is ANQGSEA. The CDR3 runs to 12 residues. DNA of the CDR3: TGCAGCGTCTCGGACCCTGATGAAAAACTGTTTTTT. Translated: CSVSDPDEKLFF.

This clonotype was counted between two and nine times. This sequence joins TRBV5-6 and TRBJ1-1, with TRBD1 as a possible D gene (5 bases). V was shortened by 0 bases and J by 0 bases, with 15 bases between the two germline ends. The CDR3 length is 17 residues. The germline gives CDR1 SGHDT, CDR2 YYEEEE. As DNA, the CDR3 is TGTGCCAGCAGCTTGGCCAGGGCGGTACTCATGAACACTGAAGCTTTCTTT. Its translation is CASSLARAVLMNTEAFF.